One and the same sample provided the 10 T cell receptor beta chains below, sequenced in a study of T cells in Graves' hyperthyroidism and ophthalmopathy. Amplified regions were TCR beta CDR3 sequences from RNA transcripts. During a first-round RT-PCR of the TCR CDR3, the HTBI primer set was used. TCRdb reprocessed the multiplex PCR reads via MiXCR and lists one record per CDR3 protein. The sample consists of 400,000 or so distinct CDR3 sequences, about 14% of them appearing once. The sequenced sample was blood. The source is a woman in her thirties with Graves' ophthalmopathy.

This clonotype was detected a few times. In DNA, the CDR3 is TGTGCCAGCAGCTTGTTGGCAGGGGAAACCGGGGAGCTGTTTTTT. This sequence encodes CASSLLAGETGELFF. This chain links TRBV5-8 with TRBJ2-2; the D gene is possibly TRBD1 (6 bases). This CDR3 comprises 15 residues. V lost 1 base to trimming and J lost 5 bases, with 12 bases between them. CDR1 and CDR2 (germline): SGHTS, YDEGEE.

There are a few counts of this clonotype. This chain connects TRBV24-1 to TRBJ2-1; D is tentatively TRBD1 or TRBD2 (5 bases each). The germline V gene has CDR1 KGHDR and CDR2 SFDVKD. V was cut by 9 bases and J by 4 bases, with 12 bases left in between. This CDR3 has 13 amino acids. CDR3 sequence: CATRGPLYNEQFF. In nucleotides, the CDR3 is TGTGCCACCCGGGGCCCCCTATACAATGAGCAGTTCTTC.

This clonotype showed up many times. This CDR3 reads CASSVAGLGTEAFF. DNA for the CDR3: TGTGCCAGCAGCGTAGCGGGATTGGGCACTGAAGCTTTCTTT. The chain couples TRBV9 to TRBJ1-1, with D unclear. Trimming removed 0 bases from V and 4 bases from J, with 10 bases in between. The CDR3 runs to 14 residues. The germline V gene encodes CDR1 SGDLS and CDR2 YYNGEE.

This chain connects TRBV6-1 to TRBJ2-3, with a tentative D call TRBD2 (5 bases). Trimming pared 5 bases from V and 2 bases from J, leaving 14 bases between. CDR1 is MNHNS, CDR2 SASEGT, per germline. CDR3 length equals 15 residues. The chain's CDR3 is CASSYGRGNTDTQYF. As DNA, the CDR3 is TGTGCCAGCAGTTATGGACGGGGAAACACAGATACGCAGTATTTT.

This chain links TRBV11-2 with TRBJ2-2, with a weak D call TRBD2 (5 bases). This CDR3 has 15 amino acids. Deletions cut 4 bases from V and 4 bases from J, with 13 bases between. Germline values: CDR1 SGHAT, CDR2 FQNNGV. CDR3 amino acids: CASSYERAFTGELFF. As DNA, the CDR3 is TGTGCCAGCAGCTACGAGAGGGCGTTCACCGGGGAGCTGTTTTTT. The full variable domain, in which reference TRBV11-2 and TRBJ2-2 provide the parts outside the CDR3, is EAGVAQSPRYKIIEKRQSVAFWCNPISGHATLYWYQQILGQGPKLLIQFQNNGVVDDSQLPKDRFSAERLKGVDSTLKIQPAKLEDSAVYLCASSYERAFTGELFFGEGSRLTVL.

The table lists this clonotype with many counts. V and J are TRBV27 and TRBJ1-2, with D perhaps matching TRBD1 (6 bases). Between the trimmed V and J ends, which lost 6 bases and 4 bases, there was a span of 15 bases. The V gene's germline CDR1 is MNHEY and CDR2 SMNVEV (reference sequence). CDR3 length: 14 residues. This CDR3 reads CASSFDDRSYGYTF. The CDR3 DNA reads as TGTGCCAGCAGCTTTGACGACAGGTCCTATGGCTACACCTTC.

This clonotype was seen many times. The chain links TRBV7-2 to TRBJ2-7, with TRBD1 identical over 10 bases. CDR3 size: 16 residues. V trimming: 1 base; J trimming: 3 bases; junction bases outside the gene matches: 6. Germline loops: CDR1 SGHTA, CDR2 FQGNSA. CDR3 loop: CASSLDGQGGYYEQYF. Here the CDR3 DNA reads TGTGCCAGCAGCTTAGATGGACAGGGGGGGTACTACGAGCAGTACTTC.

This clonotype was found a few times. This clone may be a read error of a much larger clone one base away. The rearrangement uses TRBV27 and TRBJ2-1; D is perhaps TRBD1 (6 bases). The length of the CDR3 is 14 residues. Germline values: CDR1 MNHEY, CDR2 SMNVEV (reference sequence). The germline V and J ends were trimmed by 3 bases and 5 bases, with 11 bases remaining between them. The CDR3 nucleotides are TGTGCCAGCAGTTTTAACAGGGCTGACAATGAGCAGTTCTTC. It encodes CASSFNRADNEQFF.

This clonotype was seen repeatedly, ten times or more. The chain has TRBV6-5 and TRBJ2-3; D unresolved. The germline CDR1 and CDR2 sequences are MNHEY and SVGAGI. This CDR3 has 16 residues. V shed 1 base and J shed 9 bases, with 20 bases lying between them. CDR3 protein: CASSYYPSLLKLTQYF. The CDR3 DNA sequence: TGTGCCAGCAGTTACTACCCGAGCCTCCTCAAATTGACGCAGTATTTT.

V gene TRBV10-3 combines with J gene TRBJ2-7; the match to TRBD2 covers 7 bases. CDR1 is ENHRY, CDR2 SYGVKD, per germline. The CDR3 is 15 amino acids. J gave up 5 bases and V 10 bases, and 17 bases lay outside the gene matches. Written as DNA, the CDR3 is TGTGCCACCCGGGAAATCTCCGGGACTAATGACGAGCAGTACTTC. This gives the protein CATREISGTNDEQYF.